These T cell receptor beta chains were read from a single sample in a study of T-cell reconstitution after alpha-beta-depleted transplantation in children. TCRdb reprocessed the PCR reads via MiXCR and lists one record per CDR3 protein. The sample shows around 270,000 distinct CDR3 sequences, about 9.5% of them seen only once. The sample in question was PBMCs, obtained before TCRalphabeta/CD19-depleted stem cell transplant. These receptors were collected from a boy less than two years old with acute myeloid leukemia, due to receive a stem cell transplant. Each CDR3 is given with its conserved first and last residue. Fields, in order: CDR3 length, J gene, V gene, D gene, clone size, CDR3 protein, CDR3 DNA. D genes are given only for firm matches. Clone size is given for some rows only: seen once, a few or many times, or a class if the clone is expanded.

14 | TRBJ1-5 | TRBV10-3 | . | many | CAIRGGSSNQPQHF | TGTGCCATCAGAGGGGGTTCTAGCAATCAGCCCCAGCATTTT
10 | TRBJ1-2 | TRBV9 | . | many | CASSVDGYTF | TGTGCCAGCAGCGTAGACGGCTACACCTTC
14 | TRBJ2-2 | TRBV3-1 | TRBD2 | many | CASSQLRGTGELFF | TGTGCCAGCAGCCAACTGCGGGGGACCGGGGAGCTGTTTTTT
15 | TRBJ2-1 | TRBV12-3/TRBV12-4 | . | many | CASAGRDSSYNEQFF | TGTGCCAGCGCGGGACGGGATAGCTCCTACAATGAGCAGTTCTTC
15 | TRBJ2-4 | TRBV29-1 | . | many | CSVEDAGHIQNIQYF | TGCAGCGTTGAAGACGCGGGACATATCCAAAACATTCAGTACTTC
14 | TRBJ1-4 | TRBV7-9 | . | many | CASSPLGSVEKLFF | TGTGCCAGCAGCCCCTTGGGATCTGTTGAAAAACTGTTTTTT
14 | TRBJ2-2 | TRBV2 | TRBD1 | . | CASSRQGLTGELFF | TGTGCCAGCAGTCGACAGGGTTTAACCGGGGAGCTGTTTTTT
20 | TRBJ2-2 | TRBV5-1 | TRBD1 | many | CASSPPLRDRVRSGTGELFF | TGCGCCAGCAGCCCACCCCTCCGGGACAGGGTGAGAAGTGGCACCGGGGAGCTGTTTTTT
14 | TRBJ2-7 | TRBV20-1 | TRBD1 | . | CSARPDRGAYEQYF | TGCAGTGCTAGGCCTGACAGGGGCGCCTACGAGCAGTACTTC
17 | TRBJ1-6 | TRBV15 | . | many | CATSREEGPILDSPLHF | TGTGCCACCAGCAGAGAGGAGGGGCCCATTTTGGATTCACCCCTCCACTTT
14 | TRBJ2-6 | TRBV5-1 | . | many | CASSFQGGANVLTF | TGCGCCAGCAGCTTCCAGGGTGGGGCCAACGTCCTGACTTTC